Listed below are T cell receptor beta chains from one sample, sequenced in a study of T cell responses to AZD1222 COVID-19 vaccine. Measured with immunoSEQ multiplex PCR; TCRdb has only the in-frame clones, and not every one. The sample lists 80,000 or so clones, 65% to 80% seen once, with approximately 30% in the top ten. The sequences come from peripheral blood, collected 28 days after the second dose of the MenACWY control vaccine. The origin of the receptors is an adult who received the MenACWY meningococcal vaccine as a control. Both conserved end residues are part of each CDR3. A D gene is named only where the DNA matches it firmly. Not all rows give a size; the values are once, few, many and, for expanded clones, a class.

- | TRBJ1-3 | TRBV5-6 | - | CASSPRPGGNTIYF | TGTGCCAGCAGCCCCCGGCCAGGAGGAAACACCATATATTTT
- | TRBJ1-2 | TRBV5-6 | - | CASSFQSAQPSYGYTF | TGTGCCAGCAGCTTTCAATCAGCACAGCCTTCCTATGGCTACACCTTC
- | TRBJ2-3 | TRBV18 | - | CASSPESGLGADTQYF | TGTGCCAGCTCCCCAGAGAGTGGCCTCGGCGCAGATACGCAGTATTTT
- | TRBJ2-2 | TRBV28 | - | CASSIVLTGELFF | TGTGCCAGCAGCATCGTACTCACCGGGGAGCTGTTTTTT
once | TRBJ2-2 | TRBV3-1/TRBV3-2 | - | CASNSPRGANTGELFF | TGTGCCAGCAACTCGCCCAGGGGGGCGAACACCGGGGAGCTGTTTTTT
- | TRBJ1-5 | TRBV19 | TRBD1 | CASSMLGQGYQPQHF | TGTGCCAGTAGTATGTTGGGACAGGGCTATCAGCCCCAGCATTTT
- | TRBJ1-1 | TRBV5-1 | - | CASSLVVAGFEAFF | TGCGCCAGCAGCTTGGTGGTAGCAGGGTTTGAAGCTTTCTTT
once | TRBJ1-3 | TRBV30 | - | CAWSAGANTIYF | TGTGCCTGGAGTGCCGGGGCAAACACCATATATTTT
few | TRBJ1-2 | TRBV5-1 | - | CASSLDDPGIYGYTF | TGCGCCAGCAGCCTAGATGATCCAGGGATCTATGGCTACACCTTC
- | TRBJ1-1 | TRBV19 | - | CASIDQNTEAFF | TGTGCCAGTATAGACCAGAACACTGAAGCTTTCTTT
- | TRBJ2-1 | TRBV4-3 | TRBD2 | CASSQESAAGGPYNEQFF | TGCGCCAGCAGCCAAGAGTCAGCGGCGGGGGGCCCCTACAATGAGCAGTTCTTC
- | TRBJ1-5 | TRBV28 | - | CASSPGFSQPQHF | TGTGCCAGCAGTCCAGGGTTTTCGCAGCCCCAGCATTTT
- | TRBJ1-1 | TRBV29-1 | TRBD1 | CSVPGQGDTEAFF | TGCAGCGTCCCCGGACAGGGAGACACTGAAGCTTTCTTT
- | TRBJ2-1 | TRBV7-2 | TRBD2 | CASSLDGTTHNEQFF | TGTGCCAGCAGCTTAGATGGGACTACCCACAATGAGCAGTTCTTC
- | TRBJ1-2 | TRBV7-9 | TRBD1 | CASSLLQGSSGYTF | TGTGCCAGCAGCCTTTTACAGGGGTCGAGCGGCTACACCTTC
- | TRBJ1-6 | TRBV4-1 | - | CASSQEGGSSYNSPLHF | TGCGCCAGCAGCCAAGAGGGGGGTAGCTCCTATAATTCACCCCTCCACTTT
- | TRBJ1-4 | TRBV11-2 | - | CASSPGGPEKLFF | TGTGCCAGCAGCCCCGGAGGGCCTGAAAAACTGTTTTTT
- | TRBJ1-1 | TRBV7-9 | - | CASSLGAGGDTEAFF | TGTGCCAGCAGCTTAGGCGCGGGTGGGGACACTGAAGCTTTCTTT
- | TRBJ1-1 | TRBV4-1 | - | CASSHPGEAEAFF | TGCGCCAGCAGCCACCCAGGGGAGGCTGAAGCTTTCTTT
- | TRBJ2-2 | TRBV5-1 | - | CASSLTEVNTGELFF | TGCGCCAGCAGCTTGACAGAGGTGAACACCGGGGAGCTGTTTTTT
- | TRBJ2-5 | TRBV29-1 | TRBD2 | CSISGTDGETQYF | TGCAGCATAAGCGGGACTGACGGGGAGACCCAGTACTTC
once | TRBJ2-3 | TRBV7-2 | - | CASSLGYITDTQYF | TGTGCCAGCAGCTTGGGTTACATCACAGATACGCAGTATTTT
- | TRBJ1-5 | TRBV2 | TRBD1 | CASTSTGDQPQHF | TGTGCCAGCACTTCGACAGGGGATCAGCCCCAGCATTTT
- | TRBJ2-2 | TRBV19 | - | CASNKGRKAGELFF | TGTGCCAGTAATAAGGGGAGGAAGGCCGGGGAGCTGTTTTTT
- | TRBJ2-5 | TRBV2 | TRBD1 | CASCRDRETQYF | TGTGCCAGCTGCCGGGACAGGGAAACCCAGTACTTC
- | TRBJ2-7 | TRBV7-2 | - | CASSFGGYYEQYF | TGTGCCAGCAGCTTTGGAGGATACTACGAGCAGTACTTC
few | TRBJ2-3 | TRBV29-1 | TRBD2 | CSAGGLAVGDTQYF | TGCAGCGCGGGAGGACTAGCGGTGGGAGATACGCAGTATTTT
- | TRBJ1-1 | TRBV7-2 | TRBD1 | CASSSPTGWTEAFF | TGTGCCAGCAGCTCCCCGACAGGGTGGACTGAAGCTTTCTTT
- | TRBJ2-7 | TRBV6-1 | TRBD1 | CASSETGGEYEQYF | TGTGCCAGCAGTGAAACAGGGGGCGAGTACGAGCAGTACTTC
- | TRBJ2-1 | TRBV6-6 | - | CASSPRHEQFF | TGTGCCAGCAGTCCTCGGCATGAGCAGTTCTTC
- | TRBJ1-6 | TRBV9 | - | CASSGDLDSPLHF | TGTGCCAGCAGCGGGGACCTAGATTCACCCCTCCACTTT
- | TRBJ1-2 | TRBV3-1/TRBV3-2 | - | CASSQARTGGYTF | TGTGCCAGCAGCCAAGCAAGGACGGGAGGCTACACCTTC
- | TRBJ2-3 | TRBV7-9 | - | CASSLGFGGGDTQYF | TGTGCCAGCAGCTTAGGATTCGGGGGAGGAGATACGCAGTATTTT
few | TRBJ2-1 | TRBV10-2 | - | CASSESEQAYNEQFF | TGCGCCAGCAGTGAGTCGGAGCAGGCGTACAATGAGCAGTTCTTC
once | TRBJ1-2 | TRBV6-5 | - | CATGLSRLSRGTF | TGTGCCACGGGCCTTTCCAGGCTCTCCCGTGGTACCTTC
few | TRBJ2-7 | TRBV27 | - | CASSYREQYF | TGTGCCAGCAGCTACCGGGAGCAGTACTTC
- | TRBJ1-1 | TRBV5-1 | - | CASSLAGVENTEAFF | TGCGCCAGCAGCTTGGCGGGGGTGGAAAACACTGAAGCTTTCTTT
- | TRBJ1-5 | TRBV6-2/TRBV6-3 | TRBD1 | CASSYTLRTGPEWSNQPQHF | TGTGCCAGCAGTTACACATTGAGGACAGGTCCGGAATGGAGCAATCAGCCCCAGCATTTT
- | TRBJ1-1 | TRBV11-1 | - | CASSPKQGRDTEAFF | TGTGCCAGCAGCCCGAAACAGGGTCGCGACACTGAAGCTTTCTTT
- | TRBJ1-4 | TRBV27 | - | CASSFLGLSGEKLFF | TGTGCCAGCAGTTTTCTAGGGCTCAGCGGGGAAAAACTGTTTTTT
- | TRBJ1-1 | TRBV6-5 | - | CASSYFMNTEAFF | TGTGCCAGCAGTTACTTCATGAACACTGAAGCTTTCTTT
once | TRBJ2-1 | TRBV6-5 | - | CASTPEVGEQFF | TGTGCCAGTACCCCCGAGGTTGGTGAGCAGTTCTTC
- | TRBJ1-5 | TRBV19 | - | CASSIDDSSNQPQHF | TGTGCCAGTAGTATAGATGACAGTAGCAATCAGCCCCAGCATTTT
- | TRBJ1-3 | TRBV9 | - | CASSVHGEAGNTIYF | TGTGCCAGCAGCGTACATGGGGAAGCTGGAAACACCATATATTTT
- | TRBJ2-3 | TRBV12-3/TRBV12-4 | TRBD2 | CASSLGGIDTQYF | TGTGCCAGCAGTTTGGGGGGGATCGATACGCAGTATTTT
- | TRBJ1-1 | TRBV10-3 | - | CAIRGHGGAEAFF | TGTGCCATCAGGGGCCACGGCGGGGCTGAAGCTTTCTTT
once | TRBJ1-5 | TRBV10-3 | - | CAISRDSNQPQHF | TGTGCCATCAGTCGGGATAGCAATCAGCCCCAGCATTTT
- | TRBJ1-5 | TRBV19 | TRBD1 | CASSIFVSGQGDPQPQHF | TGTGCCAGTAGTATATTCGTTAGTGGACAGGGGGATCCTCAGCCCCAGCATTTT
- | TRBJ1-2 | TRBV6-4 | - | CARPQGLGQGRCYTF | TGTGCCAGACCCCAGGGGCTCGGTCAGGGGAGGTGCTACACCTTC
few | TRBJ1-4 | TRBV12-3/TRBV12-4 | - | CASSLGQSEKLFF | TGTGCCAGCAGTTTAGGGCAAAGTGAAAAACTGTTTTTT
- | TRBJ1-5 | TRBV19 | - | CATASDRDQPQHF | TGTGCCACCGCTAGTGATCGGGATCAGCCCCAGCATTTT
- | TRBJ2-7 | TRBV5-1 | - | CASSPTNLQGRWEQYF | TGCGCCAGCAGCCCAACGAATCTACAGGGTAGATGGGAGCAGTACTTC